The 29 T cell receptor beta chains in this list originate from one sample, sequenced in a study of shared clonotypes between healthy human individuals. Assay: immunoSEQ multiplex PCR; the TCRdb copy retains only in-frame clones and omits some. The sample gives roughly 2.2 million clones, around 93% of which show up once; 0.3% to 0.4% is in the top ten. Sequencing input: naive CD4+ T cells from PBMCs. Sample subset: CD45RA+ positively selected. The source of these receptors is a man in his late teens or twenties in good health. Some clones in this sample may be carry-over from other donors' samples.

V usage is TRBV5-1 and J usage is TRBJ2-7; D perhaps matches TRBD1 (5 bases). The germline gives CDR1 SGHRS, CDR2 YFSETQ. This CDR3 is built from 14 residues. The V gene lost 0 bases and the J gene lost 6 bases, with 13 bases spanning the gap. Here the CDR3 DNA reads TGCGCCAGCAGCTTGGTACAGGAACCGCGCGAGCAGTACTTC. Translated: CASSLVQEPREQYF.

The chain recombines TRBV28 with TRBJ2-3, with a weak D call TRBD1 (6 bases). This CDR3 spans 14 amino acids. The germline V and J ends were trimmed by 6 bases and 4 bases, with 14 bases remaining between them. The V gene's germline CDR1 is MDHEN and CDR2 SYDVKM. CDR3 sequence (DNA): TGTGCCAGCAGCCCCCGTGGGGGCGCAGATACGCAGTATTTT. Residues: CASSPRGGADTQYF.

The chain uses TRBV5-6 and TRBJ2-1, with a possible D match to TRBD1 (7 bases). CDR1 and CDR2 from the germline V gene are SGHDT and YYEEEE. Trimming left V 4 bases short and J 8 bases short, with 28 bases between. The length of the CDR3 is 18 residues. The CDR3 is CASSGGTAWSPALDEQFF. In DNA, the CDR3 is TGTGCCAGCAGCGGGGGGACAGCCTGGAGCCCCGCACTCGATGAGCAGTTCTTC. Full variable domain (remainder filled in from reference TRBV5-6 and TRBJ2-1): DAGVTQSPTHLIKTRGQQVTLRCSPKSGHDTVSWYQQALGQGPQFIFQYYEEEERQRGNFPDRFSGHQFPNYSSELNVNALLLGDSALYLCASSGGTAWSPALDEQFFGPGTRLTVL.

The chain carries TRBV7-9 and TRBJ2-3, with 7 nucleotides matching TRBD1. The CDR3 covers 14 residues. V was pared by 5 bases and J by 2 bases, with 4 bases of the junction left unmatched. Germline V gene lookup returns CDR1 SEHNR and CDR2 FQNEAQ (reference sequence). CDR3: CASSTDRATDTQYF. The CDR3 nucleotides read TGTGCCAGCAGCACAGACAGGGCCACAGATACGCAGTATTTT.

The chain carries TRBV28 and TRBJ2-4; 8 positions agree with TRBD2. The germline V gene encodes CDR1 MDHEN and CDR2 SYDVKM. Unmatched junction bases numbered 5, after V lost 7 bases and J lost 0 bases. CDR3 size: 15 residues. The CDR3 DNA reads TGTGCCAGCACCGCGGGGGGACTAGCCAAAAACATTCAGTACTTC. It codes for CASTAGGLAKNIQYF.

The CDR3 loop reads CASRSDRGIRTDTQYF. The CDR3 nucleotides read TGTGCCAGCAGATCGGACAGGGGGATTCGCACAGATACGCAGTATTTT. The chain recombines TRBV28 with TRBJ2-3, with 10 bases matching TRBD1. Germline V lookup: CDR1 MDHEN, CDR2 SYDVKM. The CDR3 runs 16 residues. V was pared by 6 bases and J by 1 base, with 7 bases of the junction left unmatched.

The chain joins TRBV5-1 to TRBJ2-1; 10 nucleotides line up with TRBD1. Germline values: CDR1 SGHRS, CDR2 YFSETQ. V shed 0 bases, J shed 5 bases, and the junction held 2 bases outside the gene matches. This CDR3 region has 15 residues. The CDR3 spells CASSLGDRGNNEQFF. For the CDR3, the DNA is TGCGCCAGCAGCTTGGGGGACAGGGGTAACAATGAGCAGTTCTTC.

The CDR3, as DNA: TGTGCCAGCAGTTTCTGGGACAGGGGGAATGAAAAACTGTTTTTT. Its translation is CASSFWDRGNEKLFF. V and J are TRBV28 and TRBJ1-4; 11 bases match TRBD1. The CDR3 spans 15 residues. Germline trimming cut 3 bases from V and 5 bases from J; bases unmatched to any gene: 2. CDR1 and CDR2 (germline): MDHEN, SYDVKM.

V gene TRBV2 combines with J gene TRBJ1-5; tentatively, D is TRBD1 (5 bases). Germline CDR1 reads SNHLY; CDR2 reads FYNNEI. CDR3 length equals 14 residues. The V end lost 3 bases, the J end lost 5 bases, and 11 bases lay between the germline ends. The CDR3 coding sequence is TGTGCCAGCAGTGACCAGGGAGGGGATCAGCCCCAGCATTTT. Its translation: CASSDQGGDQPQHF. The variable domain in full, completed from reference TRBV2 and TRBJ1-5, reads EPEVTQTPSHQVTQMGQEVILRCVPISNHLYFYWYRQILGQKVEFLVSFYNNEISEKSEIFDDQFSVERPDGSNFTLKIRSTKLEDSAMYFCASSDQGGDQPQHFGDGTRLSIL.

Comment on this clone: Because it lacks the conserved phenylalanine or tryptophan at the end, this CDR3 is likely a read error. Because the CDR3's place on the DNA is in doubt, the DNA is left out and the CDR3 is given as listed by TCRdb. V and J are TRBV14 and TRBJ1-5. The CDR3 totals 8 residues, both ends included. Germline CDR1 and CDR2: SGHDN and FVKESK. CDR3: CASSQEAV.

This chain connects TRBV4-1 to TRBJ1-3; D not certain. The CDR3 extends over 16 amino acids. CDR1 MGHRA and CDR2 YSYEKL come from the germline V gene. Trimming shortened V by 4 bases and J by 0 bases, and 13 bases separated the two germline ends. Here the CDR3 reads CASSLRATSSGNTIYF. The CDR3 region has the DNA TGCGCCAGCAGCCTACGAGCAACGAGCTCTGGAAACACCATATATTTT.

In its sample, this clone was seen once. This chain links TRBV4-3 with TRBJ2-1; 8 bases are shared with TRBD2. Trimming cost V 0 bases and J 6 bases; bases outside gene matches: 7. CDR1 and CDR2 (germline): LGHNA, YSLEER. This CDR3 spans 16 amino acids. The CDR3 sequence: CASSQDRAGVPNEQFF. CDR3 bases: TGCGCCAGCAGCCAAGATCGAGCGGGAGTGCCCAATGAGCAGTTCTTC.

The chain joins TRBV11-2 to TRBJ1-1; no reliable D call. V lost 0 bases and J lost 0, with 11 bases in between. The CDR3 totals 16 residues. Germline-derived CDR1 and CDR2 are SGHAT and FQNNGV. Written as DNA, the CDR3 is TGTGCCAGCAGCTTAGATTGGCGGCATTTGAACACTGAAGCTTTCTTT. Translation gives CASSLDWRHLNTEAFF.

V is TRBV5-1 and J is TRBJ2-1, with unresolved D. The length of the CDR3 is 18 residues. V lost 6 bases to trimming and J lost 0 bases, with 22 bases between them. Germline loops: CDR1 SGHRS, CDR2 YFSETQ. The CDR3 DNA reads as TGCGCCAGCACCCAAGCCAGGCCTGCTAAGAGCTCCTACAATGAGCAGTTCTTC. Translating gives CASTQARPAKSSYNEQFF.

This chain joins TRBV19 and TRBJ2-7; D is unclear. V was cut by 1 base and J by 0 bases, with 7 bases left in between. Per germline, CDR1 LNHDA and CDR2 SQIVND (reference sequence). The CDR3 sequence is 14 residues long. CDR3 bases: TGTGCCAGTAGTATAGGACGAGTCTCCTACGAGCAGTACTTC. This codes for CASSIGRVSYEQYF.

This chain uses TRBV5-1 with TRBJ1-1, with TRBD1 matching over 7 bases. The CDR3 has 15 amino acids. Per the germline V gene, CDR1 is SGHRS and CDR2 is YFSETQ. V lost 0 bases to trimming and J lost 11 bases; unmatched junction nucleotides: 13. The CDR3 region is CASSLELFQGVRAFF. The CDR3, as DNA: TGCGCCAGCAGCTTGGAGCTATTCCAGGGGGTGAGGGCTTTCTTT.

This clone came up a few times. This chain connects TRBV28 to TRBJ1-5; TRBD1 might be the D (6 bases). Germline V CDR1 and CDR2: MDHEN, SYDVKM. The V end was cut by 6 bases, the J end by 5 bases, with 14 bases between. The CDR3 covers 14 residues. This chain's CDR3 is CASSRTGPYQPQHF. DNA of the CDR3: TGTGCCAGCAGCCGAACAGGGCCTTATCAGCCCCAGCATTTT. Drawing the rest from reference TRBV28 and TRBJ1-5, the complete variable domain is DVKVTQSSRYLVKRTGEKVFLECVQDMDHENMFWYRQDPGLGLRLIYFSYDVKMKEKGDIPEGYSVSREKKERFSLILESASTNQTSMYLCASSRTGPYQPQHFGDGTRLSIL.

This rearrangement joins TRBV7-8 to TRBJ1-6; D unclear. V was clipped by 10 bases and J by 14 bases, with 9 bases between them. Germline assignment: CDR1 SGHVS and CDR2 FQNEAQ. This CDR3 region has 9 residues. CDR3 DNA sequence: TGTGCCACCCCGAAATCCCTCCACTTT. Protein: CATPKSLHF.

The V and J genes are TRBV11-2 and TRBJ2-3; D is perhaps TRBD2 (6 bases). V was clipped by 2 bases and J by 1 base, with 13 bases between them. Germline CDR1 reads SGHAT; CDR2 reads FQNNGV. This CDR3 is 16 amino acids long. CDR3 region: CASSLMGSGGTDTQYF. The CDR3 region has the DNA TGTGCCAGCAGCTTAATGGGTAGCGGAGGCACAGATACGCAGTATTTT.

The table lists this clone with a count of one. J is TRBJ2-3 and V is TRBV7-2, with 10 positions matching TRBD2. Germline trimming cut 5 bases from V and 4 bases from J; bases unmatched to any gene: 9. Germline V gene data show CDR1 as SGHTA and CDR2 as FQGNSA. This CDR3 is built from 16 residues. In DNA, the CDR3 is TGTGCCAGCAGCCTTCTAGCGGGAGTCGGCCCAGATACGCAGTATTTT. Amino acid sequence: CASSLLAGVGPDTQYF.

The chain employs TRBV5-8 and TRBJ2-1; 9 bases fit TRBD2. Germline values: CDR1 SGHTS, CDR2 YDEGEE. J gave up 6 bases and V 5 bases, and 15 bases lay outside the gene matches. This CDR3 is 17 amino acids long. The CDR3 coding sequence is TGTGCCAGCAGGGGGGGGCTAGCGGGACCGGGGCGCAATGAGCAGTTCTTC. Translated: CASRGGLAGPGRNEQFF.

The rearrangement joins TRBV5-8 to TRBJ2-6, with 7 bases aligning to TRBD1. From germline, CDR1 is SGHTS and CDR2 YDEGEE. The CDR3 is 14 amino acids. The ends lost 4 bases at V and 5 bases at J; junction bases unmatched: 3. The DNA of the CDR3 is TGTGCCAGCAGCCACAGGGGTCGGGCCAACGTCCTGACTTTC. Translation gives CASSHRGRANVLTF.

The V call is TRBV28, the J call TRBJ1-2, with D perhaps TRBD1 (5 bases). Per the germline V gene, CDR1 is MDHEN and CDR2 is SYDVKM. This CDR3 has 13 amino acids. With 7 bases removed from V and 0 bases from J, the gap between germline ends came to 9 bases. The CDR3 DNA reads TGTGCCAGCATCGGGGGACCTAACTATGGCTACACCTTC. Its translation is CASIGGPNYGYTF.

The CDR3 reads CASSVAEVVSGYGYTF. The CDR3, as DNA: TGTGCCAGCAGCGTGGCGGAGGTAGTCTCAGGCTATGGCTACACCTTC. The rearrangement uses TRBV5-4 and TRBJ1-2; D is uncertain. The V gene lost 4 bases and the J gene lost 4 bases, with 20 bases spanning the gap. Looked up from germline, CDR1 is SGHNT and CDR2 is YYREEE (reference sequence). The CDR3 is 16 amino acids.

The chain recombines TRBV30 with TRBJ2-2, with 7 bases fitting TRBD1. V dropped 4 bases and J dropped 6; count of bases not matched to a gene: 5. The CDR3 has 13 amino acids. Germline V gene lookup returns CDR1 GTSNPN and CDR2 SVGIG (reference sequence). The CDR3 is CAWNKRGPGELFF. CDR3 nucleotide sequence: TGTGCCTGGAATAAAAGGGGGCCCGGGGAGCTGTTTTTT.

The CDR3 is CASSFGLAGTDTQYF. The CDR3 bases are TGTGCCAGCAGCTTCGGACTAGCGGGCACAGATACGCAGTATTTT. This rearrangement joins TRBV7-9 to TRBJ2-3, with 10 bases lining up with TRBD2. CDR1 SEHNR and CDR2 FQNEAQ come from the germline V gene (reference sequence). With 3 bases clipped from V and 1 base from J, the junction kept 1 base outside the gene matches. The CDR3 loop spans 15 amino acids.

The CDR3 here is CSVGGDKGRRNTEAFF. The DNA of the CDR3 is TGCAGCGTTGGCGGGGATAAGGGCAGGAGGAACACTGAAGCTTTCTTT. The chain carries TRBV29-1 and TRBJ1-1; D unclear. Germline lookup yields CDR1 SQVTM and CDR2 ANQGSEA. The length of the CDR3 is 16 residues. V lost 4 bases and J lost 1, with 19 bases in between.

This chain joins TRBV7-9 and TRBJ1-1; possibly TRBD1 for D (6 bases). Germline V CDR1 and CDR2: SEHNR, FQNEAQ (reference sequence). V was cut by 8 bases and J by 4 bases, with 17 bases left in between. The CDR3 is made up of 14 amino acids. The CDR3 loop is CASDRGARFTEAFF. The CDR3, as DNA: TGTGCCAGCGACCGGGGGGCTCGGTTCACTGAAGCTTTCTTT.

V gene TRBV19 combines with J gene TRBJ1-2, with TRBD1 matching over 7 bases. CDR3 length: 11 residues. The V gene end was trimmed by 10 bases and the J gene end by 6 bases; junction bases not matched to a gene: 5. Germline V lookup: CDR1 LNHDA, CDR2 SQIVND (reference sequence). The CDR3 is CATPGGNGYTF. The CDR3 DNA is TGTGCCACCCCAGGGGGGAATGGCTACACCTTC. Full variable domain (rest looked up from reference TRBV19 and TRBJ1-2): DGGITQSPKYLFRKEGQNVTLSCEQNLNHDAMYWYRQDPGQGLRLIYYSQIVNDFQKGDIAEGYSVSREKKESFPLTVTSAQKNPTAFYLCATPGGNGYTFGSGTRLTVV.